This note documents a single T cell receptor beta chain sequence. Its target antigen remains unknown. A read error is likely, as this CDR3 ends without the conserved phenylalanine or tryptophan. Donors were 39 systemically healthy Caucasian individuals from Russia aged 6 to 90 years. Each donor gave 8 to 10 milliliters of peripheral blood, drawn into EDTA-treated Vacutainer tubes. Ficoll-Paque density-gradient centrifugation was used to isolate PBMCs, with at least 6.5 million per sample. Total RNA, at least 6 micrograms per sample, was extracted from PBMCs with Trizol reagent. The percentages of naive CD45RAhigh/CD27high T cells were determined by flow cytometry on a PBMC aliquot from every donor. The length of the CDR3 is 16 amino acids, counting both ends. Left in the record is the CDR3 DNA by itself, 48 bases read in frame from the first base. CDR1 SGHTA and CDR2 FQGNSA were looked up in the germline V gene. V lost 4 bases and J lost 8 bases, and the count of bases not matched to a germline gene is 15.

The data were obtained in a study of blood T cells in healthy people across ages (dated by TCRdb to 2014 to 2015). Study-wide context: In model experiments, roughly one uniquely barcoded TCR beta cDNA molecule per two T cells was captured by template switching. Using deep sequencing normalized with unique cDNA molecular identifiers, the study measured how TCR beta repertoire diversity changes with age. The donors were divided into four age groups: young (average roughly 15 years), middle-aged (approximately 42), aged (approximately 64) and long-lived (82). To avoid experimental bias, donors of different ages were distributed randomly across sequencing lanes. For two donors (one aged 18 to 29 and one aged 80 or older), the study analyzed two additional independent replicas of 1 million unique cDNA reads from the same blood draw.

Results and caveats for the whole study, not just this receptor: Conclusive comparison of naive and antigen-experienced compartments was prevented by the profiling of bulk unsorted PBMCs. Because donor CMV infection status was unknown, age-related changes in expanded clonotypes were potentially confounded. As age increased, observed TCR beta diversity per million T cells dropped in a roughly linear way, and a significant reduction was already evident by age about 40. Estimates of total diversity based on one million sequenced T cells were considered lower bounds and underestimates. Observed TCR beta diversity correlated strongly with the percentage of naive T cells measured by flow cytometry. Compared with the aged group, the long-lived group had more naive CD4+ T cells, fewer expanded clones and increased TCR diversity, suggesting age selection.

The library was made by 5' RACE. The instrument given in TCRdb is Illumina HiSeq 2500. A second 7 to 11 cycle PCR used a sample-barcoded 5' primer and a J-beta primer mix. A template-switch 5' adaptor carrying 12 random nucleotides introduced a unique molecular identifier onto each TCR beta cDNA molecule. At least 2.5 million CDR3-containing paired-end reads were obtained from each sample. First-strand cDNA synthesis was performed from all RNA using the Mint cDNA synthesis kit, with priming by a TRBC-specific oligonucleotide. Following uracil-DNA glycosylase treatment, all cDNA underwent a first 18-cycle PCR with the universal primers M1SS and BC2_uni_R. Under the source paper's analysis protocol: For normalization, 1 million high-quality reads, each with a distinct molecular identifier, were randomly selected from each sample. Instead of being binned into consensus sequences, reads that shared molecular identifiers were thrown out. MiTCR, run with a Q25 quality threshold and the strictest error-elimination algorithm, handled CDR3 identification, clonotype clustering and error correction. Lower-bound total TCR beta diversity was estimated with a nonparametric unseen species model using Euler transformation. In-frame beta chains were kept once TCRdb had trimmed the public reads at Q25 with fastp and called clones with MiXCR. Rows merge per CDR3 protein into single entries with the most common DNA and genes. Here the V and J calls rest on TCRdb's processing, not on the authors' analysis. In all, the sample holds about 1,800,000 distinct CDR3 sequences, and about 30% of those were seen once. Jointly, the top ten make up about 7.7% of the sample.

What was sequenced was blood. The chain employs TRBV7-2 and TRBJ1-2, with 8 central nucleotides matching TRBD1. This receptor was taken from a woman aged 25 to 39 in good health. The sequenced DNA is TGTGCCAGCAGCTCGGACTGGACGACAGGGACAGGCGGCTACACCCTC. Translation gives CASSSDWTTGTGGYTL.